The clone carrying this T cell receptor (beta chain) was counted once. Its specificity is unknown. The entry originates in a study of T cell responses to AZD1222 COVID-19 vaccine. Study as a whole: Pooling was applied to second doses at about 4 or about 12 weeks.

Measured with immunoSEQ multiplex PCR; TCRdb has only the in-frame clones, and not every one. The sample carries 95,000 to 130,000 clones, roughly 88% recorded once. CDR3 length equals 14 residues. Trimming took off 3 bases at V and 7 bases at J, with 11 bases between the two ends. Per the germline V gene, CDR1 is SGHTS and CDR2 is YDEGEE. Overall study results and limits: It should be noted that donors were predominantly white British and more often female, and clonal diversity was possibly underestimated.

The sequencing here drew on peripheral blood, taken on day 0 of AZD1222 vaccination. V usage is TRBV5-8 and J usage is TRBJ1-6; D not certain. This TCR derives from an adult in good health. The CDR3 is CASSYYVGNSPLHF. CDR3 in DNA: TGTGCCAGCAGCTATTACGTGGGGAATTCACCCCTCCACTTT.